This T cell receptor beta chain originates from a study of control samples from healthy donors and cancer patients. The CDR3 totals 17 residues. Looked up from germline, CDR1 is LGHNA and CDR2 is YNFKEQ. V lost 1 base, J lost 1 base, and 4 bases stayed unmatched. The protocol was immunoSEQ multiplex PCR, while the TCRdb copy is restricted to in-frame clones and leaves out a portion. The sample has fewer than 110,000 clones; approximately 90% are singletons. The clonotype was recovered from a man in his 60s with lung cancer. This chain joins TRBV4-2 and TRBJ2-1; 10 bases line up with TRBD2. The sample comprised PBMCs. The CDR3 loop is CASSQGTSGDSYNEQFF. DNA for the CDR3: TGTGCCAGCAGCCAAGGAACTAGCGGGGATTCCTACAATGAGCAGTTCTTC.